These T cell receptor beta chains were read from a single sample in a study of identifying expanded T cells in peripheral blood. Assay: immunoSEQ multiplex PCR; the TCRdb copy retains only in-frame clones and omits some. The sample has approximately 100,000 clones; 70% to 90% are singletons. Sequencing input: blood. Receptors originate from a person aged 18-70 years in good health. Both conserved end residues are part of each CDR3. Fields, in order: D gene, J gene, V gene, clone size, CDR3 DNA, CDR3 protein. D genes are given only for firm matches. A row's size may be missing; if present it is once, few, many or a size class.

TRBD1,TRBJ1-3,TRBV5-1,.,TGCGCCAGCAGCCCCACAGGGGCTGGAAACACCATATATTTT,CASSPTGAGNTIYF
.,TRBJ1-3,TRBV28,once,TGTGCCAGCAGTGGACGGGGTGGAAACACCATATATTTT,CASSGRGGNTIYF
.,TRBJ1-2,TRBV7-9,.,TGTGCCAGCAGCCTGGGGGGGGCTGGCTACACCTTC,CASSLGGAGYTF
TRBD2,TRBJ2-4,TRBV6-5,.,TGTGCCAGCAGATCCCTCGGGGGGGGAAACATTCAGTACTTC,CASRSLGGGNIQYF
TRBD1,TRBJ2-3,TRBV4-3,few,TGCGCCAGCAGCCAAGGCCAGGGGGAGACAGATACGCAGTATTTT,CASSQGQGETDTQYF
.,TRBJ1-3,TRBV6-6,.,TGTGCCAGCCCAACGCACTTAGGAAACACCATATATTTT,CASPTHLGNTIYF
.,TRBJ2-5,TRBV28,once,TGTGCCAGCAGTTTCGGTCTCGAGGAGCAGTACTTC,CASSFGLEEQYF
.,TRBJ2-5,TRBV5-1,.,TGCGCCAGCAGCTTCCCCTCCCAAGAGACCCAGTACTTC,CASSFPSQETQYF
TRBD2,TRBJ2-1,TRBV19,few,TGTGCCAGTAGTAAGTCGAGGCGGGGGGGAACGCACAATGAGCAGTTCTTC,CASSKSRRGGTHNEQFF
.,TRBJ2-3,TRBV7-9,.,TGTGCCAGCGGAACAGATACGCAGTATTTT,CASGTDTQYF
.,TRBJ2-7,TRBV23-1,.,TGCGCCAGCAGTTGGGATAGTTCCTACGAGCAGTACTTC,CASSWDSSYEQYF
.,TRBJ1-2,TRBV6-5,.,TGTGCCAGCAGACGCCGACAGGCCGGGACCGGAGGCTACACCTTC,CASRRRQAGTGGYTF
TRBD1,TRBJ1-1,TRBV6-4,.,TGTGCCAGCAGTGAGGGGACAGAGAACACTGAAGCTTTCTTT,CASSEGTENTEAFF
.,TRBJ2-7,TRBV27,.,TGTGCCAGCAGTTACGTGGGCGGGAACTACGAGCAGTACTTC,CASSYVGGNYEQYF
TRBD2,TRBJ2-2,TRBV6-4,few,TGTGCCAGCAGTGACTCGACTAGCGGGTACACCGGGGAGCTGTTTTTT,CASSDSTSGYTGELFF
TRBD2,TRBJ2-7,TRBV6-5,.,TGTGCCAGCAGTTCTCTCCTAGCGGGGGGGTCCTACGAGCAGTACTTC,CASSSLLAGGSYEQYF
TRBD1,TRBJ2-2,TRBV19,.,TGTGCCAGTACCAAAAACACCGGGACAGGGAACCCCCCAGCGAACACCGGGGAGCTGTTTTTT,CASTKNTGTGNPPANTGELFF
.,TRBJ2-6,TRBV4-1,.,TGCGCCAGCAGCCAAGATCTTCCGGCTAGCTCTGGGGCCAACGTCCTGACTTTC,CASSQDLPASSGANVLTF
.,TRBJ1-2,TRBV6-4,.,TGTGCCAGCAGTGCCGGGACGTCAGGCGGCTACACCTTC,CASSAGTSGGYTF
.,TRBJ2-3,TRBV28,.,TGTGCCAGCAGTTTTGCTGGTACTAGCACAGATACGCAGTATTTT,CASSFAGTSTDTQYF
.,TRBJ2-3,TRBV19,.,TGTGCCAGTAGACCAGGGGTCACAGATACGCAGTATTTT,CASRPGVTDTQYF
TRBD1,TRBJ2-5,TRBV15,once,TGTGCCACCAGCAGAGACGGGACAGAAGAGACCCAGTACTTC,CATSRDGTEETQYF
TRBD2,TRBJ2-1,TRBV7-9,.,TGTGCCAGCAGCTTATCTAGCGGGAGGGCCATTGAGAATGAGCAGTTCTTC,CASSLSSGRAIENEQFF
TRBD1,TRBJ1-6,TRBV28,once,TGTGCCAGCAGTGCAACAGGGGTATTTGGGAATTCACCCCTCCACTTT,CASSATGVFGNSPLHF
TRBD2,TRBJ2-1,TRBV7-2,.,TGTGCCAGCAGCTCGCGGGGGAGAGGAGTAACCTCCTACAATGAGCAGTTCTTC,CASSSRGRGVTSYNEQFF
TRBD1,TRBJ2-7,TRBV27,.,TGTGCCAGCAGTTTATCGAACAGGGGGTACGAGCAGTACTTC,CASSLSNRGYEQYF
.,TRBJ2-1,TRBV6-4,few,TGTGCCAGCAGTGACTCGGCGGAAAGCAATGAGCAGTTCTTC,CASSDSAESNEQFF
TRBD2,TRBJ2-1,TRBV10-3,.,TGTGCCATCAGTGAGTCTAATAGCGGGAGTGGTGAGCAGTTCTTC,CAISESNSGSGEQFF
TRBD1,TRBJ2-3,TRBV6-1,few,TGTGCCAGCAGTGAAAGTCGAGGGGGCGCAGATACGCAGTATTTT,CASSESRGGADTQYF
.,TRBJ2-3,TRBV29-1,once,TGCAGCGTCATTTACGTAGATACGCAGTATTTT,CSVIYVDTQYF
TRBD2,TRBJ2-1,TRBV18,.,TGTGCCAGCTCACTTGTAGCGGGACTTTACAATGAGCAGTTCTTC,CASSLVAGLYNEQFF
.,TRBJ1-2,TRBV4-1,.,TGCGCCAGCAGCCAAGATCAGCAATTCTATGGCTACACCTTC,CASSQDQQFYGYTF
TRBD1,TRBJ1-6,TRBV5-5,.,TGTGCCAGCAGCTGGGGACAGGACTATAATTCACCCCTCCACTTT,CASSWGQDYNSPLHF
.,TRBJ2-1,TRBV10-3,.,TGTGCCATCAGTGAGTCAGGAGACGTAAGGGTGGGGCAGTTCTTC,CAISESGDVRVGQFF
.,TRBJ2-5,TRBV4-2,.,TGTGCCAGCAGCCAAGACGCCGGGACCCAGTACTTC,CASSQDAGTQYF
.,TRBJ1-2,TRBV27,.,TGTGCCAGCAGTTTGATAGGAAACTATGGCTACACCTTC,CASSLIGNYGYTF
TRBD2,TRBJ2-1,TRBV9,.,TGTGCCAGCAGCGTAGGGGTCGGGAGGGCCAAGGAGCAGTTCTTC,CASSVGVGRAKEQFF
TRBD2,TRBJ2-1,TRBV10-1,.,TGCGCCAGCAGTGAAGGGGGACTAGCGGGGAGCTCCTACAATGAGCAGTTCTTC,CASSEGGLAGSSYNEQFF
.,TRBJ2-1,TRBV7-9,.,TGTGCCAGCAGCTTAGTCACGACAGTTTACAATGAGCAGTTCTTC,CASSLVTTVYNEQFF
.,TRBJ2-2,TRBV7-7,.,TGTGCCAGCAGCTTCGGACAGAACACCGGGGAGCTGTTTTTT,CASSFGQNTGELFF
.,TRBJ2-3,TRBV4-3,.,TGCGCCAGCAGCCAAGCCAGACAGAACACAGATACGCAGTATTTT,CASSQARQNTDTQYF
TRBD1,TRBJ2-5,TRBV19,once,TGTGCCAGTAGTACGGCTAGGGGGCGACAAGAGACCCAGTACTTC,CASSTARGRQETQYF
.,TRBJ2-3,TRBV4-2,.,TGTGCCAGCAGCCAAGATAGGTCCAATACGCAGTATTTT,CASSQDRSNTQYF
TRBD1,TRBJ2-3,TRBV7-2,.,TGTGCCAGCAGCTTAGGGCTCGACAGGGTACCTAGCACAGATACGCAGTATTTT,CASSLGLDRVPSTDTQYF
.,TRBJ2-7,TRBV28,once,TGTGCCAGCAGGGGCCCCCTCAACTACGAGCAGTACTTC,CASRGPLNYEQYF
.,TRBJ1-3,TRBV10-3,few,TGTGCCATCCGGACGCAGGGATCCTCTGGAAACACCATATATTTT,CAIRTQGSSGNTIYF
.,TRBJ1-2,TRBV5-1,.,TGCGCCAGCAGCCCGACAGGAATATATGGCTACACCTTC,CASSPTGIYGYTF
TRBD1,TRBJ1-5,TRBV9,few,TGTGCCAGCAGCGGACAGGGGGTTAGCAATCAGCCCCAGCATTTT,CASSGQGVSNQPQHF
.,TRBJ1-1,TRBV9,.,TGTGCCAGCAGCCCTTCGGGGAGAGGGATGAACACTGAAGCTTTCTTT,CASSPSGRGMNTEAFF
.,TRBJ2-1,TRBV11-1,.,TGTGCCAGCAGCTTAGCGCAGACAGTCAATGAGCAGTTCTTC,CASSLAQTVNEQFF
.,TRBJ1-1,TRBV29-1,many,TGCAGCGTTGAACAATCGGAGGGGGACACTGAAGCTTTCTTT,CSVEQSEGDTEAFF
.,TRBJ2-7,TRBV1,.,TGCACCAGCAGCCAAGGCAACAGGGGGCTAGAAGGCGAGCAGTACTTC,CTSSQGNRGLEGEQYF
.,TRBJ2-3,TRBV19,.,TGTGCCAGTAGTAGCCCCCCCGGGGGCACAGATACGCAGTATTTT,CASSSPPGGTDTQYF
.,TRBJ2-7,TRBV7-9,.,TGTGCCAGCAGCTTGTTACGGAAGCCCTACGAGCAGTACTTC,CASSLLRKPYEQYF
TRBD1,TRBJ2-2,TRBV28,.,TGTGCCAGCTCTACTCCGGCGGCAGGGGGAATGGGGGAGCTGTTTTTT,CASSTPAAGGMGELFF
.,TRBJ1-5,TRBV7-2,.,TGTGCCAGCAGCTCGCAAGGGGTCCATGGGGGGCCCCAGCATTTT,CASSSQGVHGGPQHF
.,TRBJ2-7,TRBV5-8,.,TGTGCCAGCAGCTTAACGGGACCAACCTACGAGCAGTACTTC,CASSLTGPTYEQYF
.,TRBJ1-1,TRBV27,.,TGTGCCAGCAGGAGTTTGAGCCGGGGCACTGAAGCTTTCTTT,CASRSLSRGTEAFF
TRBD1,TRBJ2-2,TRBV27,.,TGTGCCAGCAGTTTATCACTCTTCACAGGGGGTAGGACCGGGGAGCTGTTTTTT,CASSLSLFTGGRTGELFF